This TCR beta chain stems from a study of T cells in Graves' hyperthyroidism and ophthalmopathy. Patients counted as stable if ophthalmopathy did not develop within 18 months. The source material, RNA transcripts, was used to amplify TCR beta CDR3 regions. Carried out on the TCR CDR3, a first-round RT-PCR used the HTBI primer set. TCRdb itself ran the multiplex PCR reads through MiXCR, one entry per CDR3 protein. The data contain about 840,000 distinct CDR3 sequences, more than 30% of them singletons. This CDR3 has 13 residues. CDR1 is LNHDA and CDR2 is SQIVND in the germline V gene (reference sequence). The V and J ends lost 3 bases and 2 bases respectively, with 7 bases between them. Ten or more counts support this clonotype.

The sample comprised blood. The chain links TRBV19 to TRBJ1-1; D is ambiguous. The receptor comes from a man aged 18 to 30 with Graves' hyperthyroidism. The CDR3 is CASSIGYNTEAFF. The CDR3 nucleotides read TGTGCCAGTAGTATTGGCTATAACACTGAAGCTTTCTTT.